A selection of T cell receptor beta chains follows, all from one sample in a study of neurological immune-mediated disorders. TCRdb re-derived calls from the 5' RACE reads in MiXCR, one entry per CDR3 protein. The sample has approximately 48,000 distinct CDR3 sequences, approximately 10% seen once. Input material: PBMCs. Every receptor here comes from a man in his 70s with HTLV-1-associated myelopathy (HAM/TSP). CDR3s leave out the opening cysteine and the closing phenylalanine or tryptophan. Fields, in order: V gene, CDR3 protein.

V: TRBV11-2
CDR3: ASSTGVGQPQH

V: TRBV28
CDR3: ASSFRGVNQPQH

V: TRBV5-1
CDR3: ASSLAISTDGSKF

V: TRBV5-1
CDR3: ASTDEQY

V: TRBV20-1
CDR3: SARLGQRAYEQY

V: TRBV28
CDR3: ASSEPPSGVAYEQY

V: TRBV7-2
CDR3: ASSLGLNYEQY

V: TRBV7-8
CDR3: ASSLLEMGQPQH

V: TRBV7-2
CDR3: ASSLGRRETQY

V: TRBV12-3/TRBV12-4
CDR3: ASSFTGGRGNQPQH

V: TRBV12-3/TRBV12-4
CDR3: ASSLGRRGNQPQH

V: TRBV7-9
CDR3: ASSLVGGRGGSYNEQF